The entry below describes one T cell receptor (beta chain). The data were taken from a study of blood T cell repertoires in COVID-19. The CDR3 contains 17 residues. CDR1 and CDR2 (germline): SGHDT, YYEEEE. The trim removed 3 bases at V and 3 bases at J, leaving 11 bases unmatched. Libraries were prepared by immunoSEQ multiplex PCR; TCRdb keeps only in-frame clonotypes and omits some of them. The sample holds about 220,000 clones, about nine tenths seen once. Symptom resolution, clearance, or two negative PCRs marked the recovered donors of Cohort 3. This clonotype was sampled from a woman in her twenties or thirties who had recovered from COVID-19. This sequence joins TRBV5-6 and TRBJ2-1; 8 positions match TRBD2. Sequencing used PBMCs or T cells enriched from blood (not recorded which). The CDR3 protein is CASSSVGWRGVYNEQFF. Written as DNA, the CDR3 is TGTGCCAGCAGCTCCGTGGGGTGGCGGGGGGTCTACAATGAGCAGTTCTTC.